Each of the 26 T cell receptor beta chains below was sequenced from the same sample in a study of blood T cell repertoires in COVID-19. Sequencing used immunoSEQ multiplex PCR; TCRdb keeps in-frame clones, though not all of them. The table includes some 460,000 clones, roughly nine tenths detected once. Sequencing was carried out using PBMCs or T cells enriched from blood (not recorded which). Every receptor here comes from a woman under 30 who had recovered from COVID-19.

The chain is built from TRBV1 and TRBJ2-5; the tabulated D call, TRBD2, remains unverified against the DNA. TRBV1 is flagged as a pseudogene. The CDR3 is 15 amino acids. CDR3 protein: CTSSPQRGEIESQYF. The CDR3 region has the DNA TGCACCAGCAGCCCCCAGCGGGGGGAGATAGAGAGCCAGTACTTC.

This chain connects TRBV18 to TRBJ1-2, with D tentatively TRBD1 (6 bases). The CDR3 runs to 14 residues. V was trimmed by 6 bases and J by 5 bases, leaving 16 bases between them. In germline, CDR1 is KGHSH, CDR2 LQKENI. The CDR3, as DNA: TGTGCCAGCTCGGATGATAACACAGGGTATGGCTACACCTTC. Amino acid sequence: CASSDDNTGYGYTF.

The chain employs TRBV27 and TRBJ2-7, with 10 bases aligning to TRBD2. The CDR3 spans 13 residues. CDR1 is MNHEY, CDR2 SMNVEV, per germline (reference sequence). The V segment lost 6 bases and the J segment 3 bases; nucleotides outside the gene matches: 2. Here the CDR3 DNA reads TGTGCCAGCAGGACTAGCGGGCGCTACGAGCAGTACTTC. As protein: CASRTSGRYEQYF.

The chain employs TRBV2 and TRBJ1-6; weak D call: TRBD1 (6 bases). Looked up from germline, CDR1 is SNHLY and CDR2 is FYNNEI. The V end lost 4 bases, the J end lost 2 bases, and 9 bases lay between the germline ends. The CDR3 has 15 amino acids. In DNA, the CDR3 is TGTGCCAGCAGTGTGGACAGCCCCTATAATTCACCCCTCCACTTT. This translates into CASSVDSPYNSPLHF. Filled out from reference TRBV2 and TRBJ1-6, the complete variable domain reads EPEVTQTPSHQVTQMGQEVILRCVPISNHLYFYWYRQILGQKVEFLVSFYNNEISEKSEIFDDQFSVERPDGSNFTLKIRSTKLEDSAMYFCASSVDSPYNSPLHFGNGTRLTVT.

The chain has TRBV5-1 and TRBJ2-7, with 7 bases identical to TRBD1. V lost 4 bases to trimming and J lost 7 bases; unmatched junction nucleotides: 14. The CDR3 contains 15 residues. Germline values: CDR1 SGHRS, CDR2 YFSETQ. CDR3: CASSPHVQGSGEQYF. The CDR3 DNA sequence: TGCGCCAGCAGCCCCCACGTACAGGGGTCCGGGGAGCAGTACTTC. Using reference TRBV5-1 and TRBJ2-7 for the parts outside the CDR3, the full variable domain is KAGVTQTPRYLIKTRGQQVTLSCSPISGHRSVSWYQQTPGQGLQFLFEYFSETQRNKGNFPGRFSGRQFSNSRSEMNVSTLELGDSALYLCASSPHVQGSGEQYFGPGTRLTVT.

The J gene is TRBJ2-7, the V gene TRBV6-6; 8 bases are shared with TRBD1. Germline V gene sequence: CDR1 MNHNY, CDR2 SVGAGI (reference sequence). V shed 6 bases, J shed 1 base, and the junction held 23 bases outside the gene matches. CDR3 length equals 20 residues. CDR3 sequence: CASSYGRTGPSMLLSYEQYF. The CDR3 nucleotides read TGTGCCAGCAGCTACGGAAGGACAGGGCCATCAATGCTACTTTCCTACGAGCAGTACTTC.

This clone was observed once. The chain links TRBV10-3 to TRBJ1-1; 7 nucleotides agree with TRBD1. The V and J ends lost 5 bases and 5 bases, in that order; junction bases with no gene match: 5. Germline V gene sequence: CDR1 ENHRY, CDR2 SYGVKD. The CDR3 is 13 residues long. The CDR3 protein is CAISYDRVTEAFF. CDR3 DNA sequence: TGTGCCATCAGTTACGACAGGGTTACTGAAGCTTTCTTT.

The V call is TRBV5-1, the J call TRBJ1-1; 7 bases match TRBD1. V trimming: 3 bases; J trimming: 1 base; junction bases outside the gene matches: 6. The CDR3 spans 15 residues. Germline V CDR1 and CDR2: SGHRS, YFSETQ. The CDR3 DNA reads TGCGCCAGCAGCTGGTCGACAGGGTGGAACACTGAAGCTTTCTTT. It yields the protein CASSWSTGWNTEAFF.

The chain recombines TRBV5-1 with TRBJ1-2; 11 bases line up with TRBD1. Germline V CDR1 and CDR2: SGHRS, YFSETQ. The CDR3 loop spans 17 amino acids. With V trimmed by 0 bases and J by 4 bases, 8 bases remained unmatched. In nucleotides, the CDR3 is TGCGCCAGCAGCTTGGACTCGGGGACAGGGGGGACCTATGGCTACACCTTC. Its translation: CASSLDSGTGGTYGYTF.

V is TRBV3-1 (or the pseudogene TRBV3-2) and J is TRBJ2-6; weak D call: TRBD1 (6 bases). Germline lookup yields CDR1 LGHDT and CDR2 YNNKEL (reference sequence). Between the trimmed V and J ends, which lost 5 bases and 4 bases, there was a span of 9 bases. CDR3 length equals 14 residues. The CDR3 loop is CASSTGSGANVLTF. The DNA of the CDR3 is TGTGCCAGCAGCACAGGGTCCGGGGCCAACGTCCTGACTTTC.

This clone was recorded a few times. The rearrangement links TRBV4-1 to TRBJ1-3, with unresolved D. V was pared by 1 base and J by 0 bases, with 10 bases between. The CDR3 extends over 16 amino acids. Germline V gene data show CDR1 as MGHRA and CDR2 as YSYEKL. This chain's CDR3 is CASSQVVRSSGNTIYF. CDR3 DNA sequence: TGCGCCAGCAGCCAAGTAGTACGGTCCTCTGGAAACACCATATATTTT.

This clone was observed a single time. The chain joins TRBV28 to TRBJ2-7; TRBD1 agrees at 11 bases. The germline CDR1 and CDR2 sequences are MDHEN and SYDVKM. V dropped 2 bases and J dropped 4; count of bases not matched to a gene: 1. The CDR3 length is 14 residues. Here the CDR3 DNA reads TGTGCCAGCAGTTTACGGGACAGGGGGTACGAGCAGTACTTC. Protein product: CASSLRDRGYEQYF.

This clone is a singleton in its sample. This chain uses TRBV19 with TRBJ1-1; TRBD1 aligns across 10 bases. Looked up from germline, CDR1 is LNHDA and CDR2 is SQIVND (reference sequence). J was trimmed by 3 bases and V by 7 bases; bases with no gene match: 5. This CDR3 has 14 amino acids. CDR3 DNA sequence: TGTGCCAGTACCCGGACAGGGGGATACACTGAAGCTTTCTTT. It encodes CASTRTGGYTEAFF.

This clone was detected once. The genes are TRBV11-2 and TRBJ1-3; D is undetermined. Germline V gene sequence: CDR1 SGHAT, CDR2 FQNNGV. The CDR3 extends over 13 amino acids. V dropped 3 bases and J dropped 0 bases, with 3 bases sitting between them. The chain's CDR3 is CASSFSSGNTIYF. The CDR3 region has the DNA TGTGCCAGCAGCTTCTCCTCTGGAAACACCATATATTTT.

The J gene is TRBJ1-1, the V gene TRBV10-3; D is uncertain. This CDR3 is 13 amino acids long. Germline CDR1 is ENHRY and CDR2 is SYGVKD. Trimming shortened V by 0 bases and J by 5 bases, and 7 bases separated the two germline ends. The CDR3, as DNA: TGTGCCATCAGTGAGTCGGGAGGAACTGAAGCTTTCTTT. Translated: CAISESGGTEAFF.

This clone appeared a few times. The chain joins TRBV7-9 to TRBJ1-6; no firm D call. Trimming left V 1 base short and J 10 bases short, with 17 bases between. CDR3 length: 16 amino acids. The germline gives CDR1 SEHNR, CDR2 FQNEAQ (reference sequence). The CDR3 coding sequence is TGTGCCAGCAGCTTAGGCCCTGCGGCCCAATGGTCACCCCTCCACTTT. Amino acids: CASSLGPAAQWSPLHF.

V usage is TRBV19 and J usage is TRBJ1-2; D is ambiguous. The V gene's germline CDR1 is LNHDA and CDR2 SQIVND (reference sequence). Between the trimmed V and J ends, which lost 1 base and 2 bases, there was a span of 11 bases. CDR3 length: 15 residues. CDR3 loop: CASSIVTDGNYGYTF. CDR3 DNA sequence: TGTGCCAGTAGTATAGTTACAGACGGCAACTATGGCTACACCTTC.

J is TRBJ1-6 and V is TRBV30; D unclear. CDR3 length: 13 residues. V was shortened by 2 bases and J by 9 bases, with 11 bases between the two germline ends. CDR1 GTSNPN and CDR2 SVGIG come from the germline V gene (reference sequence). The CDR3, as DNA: TGTGCCTGGAGTTCCCGGGAAAGTTCACCCCTCCACTTT. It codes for CAWSSRESSPLHF.

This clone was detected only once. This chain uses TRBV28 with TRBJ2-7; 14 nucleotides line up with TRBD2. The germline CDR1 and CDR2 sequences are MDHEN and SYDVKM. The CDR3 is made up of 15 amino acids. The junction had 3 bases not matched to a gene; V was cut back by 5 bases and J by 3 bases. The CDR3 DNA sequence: TGTGCCAGCAGTCGGACTAGCGGGGGGCTCTACGAGCAGTACTTC. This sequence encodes CASSRTSGGLYEQYF.

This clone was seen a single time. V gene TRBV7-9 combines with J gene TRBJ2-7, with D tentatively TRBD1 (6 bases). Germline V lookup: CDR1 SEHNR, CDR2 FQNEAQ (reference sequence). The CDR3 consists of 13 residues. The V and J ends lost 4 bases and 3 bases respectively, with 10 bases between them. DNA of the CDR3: TGTGCCAGCAGCTCGGACAGCAACTACGAGCAGTACTTC. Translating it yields CASSSDSNYEQYF.

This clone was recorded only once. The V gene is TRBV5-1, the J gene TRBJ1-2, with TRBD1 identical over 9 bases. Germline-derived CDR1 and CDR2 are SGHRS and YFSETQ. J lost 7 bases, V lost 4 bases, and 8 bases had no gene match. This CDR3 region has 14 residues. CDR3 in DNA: TGCGCCAGCAGCCCCGGGGACAGGGTATCTGGCTACACCTTC. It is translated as CASSPGDRVSGYTF.

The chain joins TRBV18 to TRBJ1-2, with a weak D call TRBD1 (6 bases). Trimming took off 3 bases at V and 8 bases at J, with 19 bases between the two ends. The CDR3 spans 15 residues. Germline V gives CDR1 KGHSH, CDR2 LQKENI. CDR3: CASSPHPGANGGYTF. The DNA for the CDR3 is TGTGCCAGCTCACCTCACCCAGGGGCAAATGGCGGCTACACCTTC.

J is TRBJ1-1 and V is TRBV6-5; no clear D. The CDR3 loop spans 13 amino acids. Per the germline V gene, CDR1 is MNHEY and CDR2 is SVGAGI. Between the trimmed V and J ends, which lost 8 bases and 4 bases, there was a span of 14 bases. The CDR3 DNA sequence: TGTGCCAGCGTGAGGGCGTGGGGCACTGAAGCTTTCTTT. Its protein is CASVRAWGTEAFF.

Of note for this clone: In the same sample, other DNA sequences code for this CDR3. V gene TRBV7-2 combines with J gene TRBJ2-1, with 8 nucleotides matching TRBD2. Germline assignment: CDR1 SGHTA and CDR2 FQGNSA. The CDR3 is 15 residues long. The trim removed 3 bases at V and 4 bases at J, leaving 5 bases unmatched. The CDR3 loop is CASSLSGGPYNEQFF. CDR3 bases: TGTGCCAGCAGCTTGAGCGGGGGCCCATACAATGAGCAGTTCTTC.

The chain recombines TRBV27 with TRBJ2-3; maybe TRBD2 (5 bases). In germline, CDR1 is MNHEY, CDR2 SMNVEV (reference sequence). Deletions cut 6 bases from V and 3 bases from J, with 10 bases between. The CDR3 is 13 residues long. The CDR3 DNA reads TGTGCCAGCAGGACGTGGGAGACAGATACGCAGTATTTT. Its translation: CASRTWETDTQYF.

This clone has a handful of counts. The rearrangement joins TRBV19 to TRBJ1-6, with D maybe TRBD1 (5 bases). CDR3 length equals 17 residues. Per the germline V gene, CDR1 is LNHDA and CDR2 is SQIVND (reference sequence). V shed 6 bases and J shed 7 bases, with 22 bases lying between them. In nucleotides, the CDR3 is TGTGCCAGTAGCTCAGACGCCCTGGGGGGAGTGAATTCACCCCTCCACTTT. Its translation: CASSSDALGGVNSPLHF.